These 23 T cell receptor beta chains share one sample of origin, sequenced in a study of blood T cell repertoires in COVID-19. Sequencing used immunoSEQ multiplex PCR; TCRdb keeps in-frame clones, though not all of them. The sample has about 140,000 clones; 81% are singletons. Sample: peripheral blood. The origin of the receptors is a human donor in a cohort sampled during active COVID-19.

This chain uses TRBV10-3 with TRBJ1-5, with a possible D match to TRBD1 (6 bases). Per the germline V gene, CDR1 is ENHRY and CDR2 is SYGVKD. This CDR3 is 12 amino acids long. Trimming pared 3 bases from V and 7 bases from J, leaving 7 bases between. CDR3 DNA sequence: TGTGCCATCAGTGAAGGGGGACAGCCCCAGCATTTT. Protein product: CAISEGGQPQHF.

V gene TRBV25-1 combines with J gene TRBJ2-7, with 10 bases fitting TRBD2. With 4 bases clipped from V and 1 base from J, the junction kept 1 base outside the gene matches. Germline V lookup: CDR1 MGHDK, CDR2 SYGVNS. This CDR3 has 14 residues. The CDR3 here is CASSGTSGSYEQYF. The CDR3 nucleotides read TGTGCCAGCAGTGGGACTAGCGGATCCTACGAGCAGTACTTC.

The chain recombines TRBV18 with TRBJ2-3; the match to TRBD2 covers 11 bases. The CDR3 is 17 residues long. With V trimmed by 6 bases and J by 4 bases, 12 bases remained unmatched. Per the germline V gene, CDR1 is KGHSH and CDR2 is LQKENI. CDR3 sequence (DNA): TGTGCCAGCTCGCTACGACTAGCGGGATCCTTATCAGATACGCAGTATTTT. Protein sequence: CASSLRLAGSLSDTQYF. The complete variable domain, with remaining parts taken from reference TRBV18 and TRBJ2-3, reads NAGVMQNPRHLVRRRGQEARLRCSPMKGHSHVYWYRQLPEEGLKFMVYLQKENIIDESGMPKERFSAEFPKEGPSILRIQQVVRGDSAAYFCASSLRLAGSLSDTQYFGPGTRLTVL.

This clone appeared once. The chain combines TRBV3-1 (or the pseudogene TRBV3-2) with TRBJ2-7; possible D gene TRBD1, 6 bases. Germline values: CDR1 LGHDT, CDR2 YNNKEL (reference sequence). Trimming took off 2 bases at V and 4 bases at J, with 24 bases between the two ends. The CDR3 is made up of 18 amino acids. The CDR3 bases are TGTGCCAGCAGCCAATGGCGTGGCACCGCACCAGGGGAGTACGAGCAGTACTTC. It encodes CASSQWRGTAPGEYEQYF.

The rearrangement links TRBV24-1 to TRBJ2-3; weak D call: TRBD2 (6 bases). The CDR3 length is 14 residues. Between the trimmed V and J ends, which lost 2 bases and 6 bases, there was a span of 11 bases. From germline, CDR1 is KGHDR and CDR2 SFDVKD. CDR3 region: CATSDSEGLDTQYF. CDR3 nucleotide sequence: TGTGCCACCAGTGATTCGGAGGGGTTGGATACGCAGTATTTT.

Comment on this clone: Other DNA sequences in this sample translate to the same CDR3. This chain uses TRBV24-1 with TRBJ2-7, with a tentative D call TRBD2 (5 bases). CDR3 length: 13 residues. V lost 4 bases and J lost 2, with 8 bases in between. From germline, CDR1 is KGHDR and CDR2 SFDVKD. The CDR3 DNA reads as TGTGCCACCAGTGACACCGGGACCTACGAGCAGTACTTC. Translation gives CATSDTGTYEQYF.

J is TRBJ1-1 and V is TRBV5-1; perhaps TRBD1 as D (5 bases). The germline CDR1 and CDR2 sequences are SGHRS and YFSETQ. The CDR3 sequence is 13 residues long. Trimming pared 1 base from V and 4 bases from J, leaving 8 bases between. This CDR3 is CASSLLGGTEAFF. Here the CDR3 DNA reads TGCGCCAGCAGCTTGCTGGGGGGCACTGAAGCTTTCTTT.

V gene TRBV3-1 (or the pseudogene TRBV3-2) combines with J gene TRBJ1-2; D uncertain. The CDR3 runs 13 residues. Trimming shortened V by 6 bases and J by 6 bases, and 14 bases separated the two germline ends. The germline CDR1 and CDR2 sequences are LGHDT and YNNKEL (reference sequence). The CDR3 is CASRHDILDGYTF. The CDR3 bases are TGTGCCAGCAGACACGACATACTAGATGGCTACACCTTC.

The V call is TRBV15, the J call TRBJ2-7; TRBD2 aligns across 7 bases. Germline-derived CDR1 and CDR2 are LNHNV and YYDKDF (reference sequence). CDR3 length: 15 residues. V lost 1 base to trimming and J lost 4 bases; unmatched junction nucleotides: 7. CDR3 loop: CATSRGGGRGYEQYF. The CDR3 DNA follows: TGTGCCACCAGCAGAGGGGGCGGGAGAGGGTACGAGCAGTACTTC.

This chain links TRBV18 with TRBJ1-6; no definite D call. Germline V CDR1 and CDR2: KGHSH, LQKENI. The CDR3 covers 16 residues. Trimming stripped 3 bases from V and 0 bases from J, with 9 bases between. CDR3 protein: CASSPSVSSYNSPLHF. CDR3 sequence (DNA): TGTGCCAGCTCACCGTCCGTTAGCTCCTATAATTCACCCCTCCACTTT. Looking up the rest from reference TRBV18 and TRBJ1-6 gives the full variable domain: NAGVMQNPRHLVRRRGQEARLRCSPMKGHSHVYWYRQLPEEGLKFMVYLQKENIIDESGMPKERFSAEFPKEGPSILRIQQVVRGDSAAYFCASSPSVSSYNSPLHFGNGTRLTVT.

The chain links TRBV19 to TRBJ1-2, with D possibly being TRBD1 (5 bases). Trimming cost V 4 bases and J 4 bases, with 16 bases left between them. The CDR3 extends over 15 amino acids. CDR1 is LNHDA, CDR2 SQIVND, per germline (reference sequence). The CDR3 is CASSKTGELAYGYTF. In DNA, the CDR3 is TGTGCCAGTAGTAAGACGGGGGAACTGGCCTATGGCTACACCTTC. The full variable domain, in which reference TRBV19 and TRBJ1-2 provide the parts outside the CDR3, is DGGITQSPKYLFRKEGQNVTLSCEQNLNHDAMYWYRQDPGQGLRLIYYSQIVNDFQKGDIAEGYSVSREKKESFPLTVTSAQKNPTAFYLCASSKTGELAYGYTFGSGTRLTVV.

The CDR3 DNA sequence: TGTGCCAGCAGTATTAGCCCCTACTCCTACGAGCAGTACTTC. Its protein is CASSISPYSYEQYF. The V and J genes are TRBV6-4 and TRBJ2-7; D remains ambiguous. Trimming removed 5 bases from V and 0 bases from J, with 11 bases in between. Germline CDR1 and CDR2: MRHNA and SNTAGT. The CDR3 sequence is 14 residues long.

The V and J genes are TRBV3-1 (or the pseudogene TRBV3-2) and TRBJ2-4; D gene unclear. The CDR3 totals 13 residues. Germline V gene sequence: CDR1 LGHDT, CDR2 YNNKEL (reference sequence). The V end lost 1 base, the J end lost 5 bases, and 6 bases lay between the germline ends. The CDR3 DNA reads TGTGCCAGCAGCCAAGGACTGCAAAACATTCAGTACTTC. Amino acid sequence: CASSQGLQNIQYF.

A single count supports this clone. The CDR3, as DNA: TGTGCCAGCAGCCAAGTTGACCGGGACTTCAACGAGCAGTACTTC. It codes for CASSQVDRDFNEQYF. The chain carries TRBV4-2 and TRBJ2-7; TRBD2 is a possible D gene (6 bases). Germline CDR1 LGHNA, CDR2 YNFKEQ. V was trimmed by 1 base and J by 5 bases, leaving 15 bases between them. The CDR3 is made up of 15 amino acids.

This chain links TRBV28 with TRBJ2-1; unclear D gene. This CDR3 is 12 amino acids long. V was shortened by 6 bases and J by 14 bases, with 17 bases between the two germline ends. Looked up from germline, CDR1 is MDHEN and CDR2 is SYDVKM. CDR3 bases: TGTGCCAGCAGAACTCTAGACCCCTTTAAGTTCTTC. This gives the protein CASRTLDPFKFF.

The chain joins TRBV5-1 to TRBJ2-7; 8 bases align to TRBD2. J gave up 4 bases and V 2 bases, and 8 bases lay outside the gene matches. This CDR3 spans 15 amino acids. Germline CDR1 and CDR2: SGHRS and YFSETQ. The CDR3 DNA follows: TGCGCCAGCAGCTTATGGACTAGCCTGAGTTACGAGCAGTACTTC. Amino acids: CASSLWTSLSYEQYF.

The rearrangement joins TRBV28 to TRBJ1-1, with a possible D match to TRBD1 (6 bases). Germline V lookup: CDR1 MDHEN, CDR2 SYDVKM. Deletions cut 5 bases from V and 7 bases from J, with 14 bases between. CDR3 size: 13 residues. Written as DNA, the CDR3 is TGTGCCAGCAGTAACCAGGGGATTTTTGAAGCTTTCTTT. The encoded protein is CASSNQGIFEAFF.

This clone is a singleton in its sample. The chain has TRBV14 and TRBJ2-5, with 8 bases lining up with TRBD2. The length of the CDR3 is 16 residues. Germline values: CDR1 SGHDN, CDR2 FVKESK. The V gene end was trimmed by 2 bases and the J gene end by 4 bases; junction bases not matched to a gene: 9. As DNA, the CDR3 is TGTGCCAGCAGCCAACGGGTGCTAGCGGGCGGAGAGACCCAGTACTTC. As protein: CASSQRVLAGGETQYF.

This clone was recorded a few times. The chain links TRBV15 to TRBJ1-2; D not certain. The CDR3 consists of 13 residues. From germline, CDR1 is LNHNV and CDR2 YYDKDF (reference sequence). The V end lost 0 bases, the J end lost 4 bases, and 6 bases lay between the germline ends. DNA for the CDR3: TGTGCCACCAGCAGAGACCAGGTCTATGGCTACACCTTC. This translates into CATSRDQVYGYTF.

The rearrangement joins TRBV18 to TRBJ1-5; D perhaps matches TRBD1 (6 bases). CDR1 and CDR2 from the germline V gene are KGHSH and LQKENI. V was cut by 4 bases and J by 7 bases, with 11 bases left in between. The CDR3 is made up of 13 amino acids. In DNA form, the CDR3 reads TGTGCCAGCTCACAGGGGGAAGGGCAGCCCCAGCATTTT. It specifies CASSQGEGQPQHF.

The rearrangement uses TRBV27 and TRBJ1-2; D may be TRBD1 (6 bases). The CDR3 extends over 14 amino acids. Deletions cut 5 bases from V and 2 bases from J, with 12 bases between. Germline values: CDR1 MNHEY, CDR2 SMNVEV (reference sequence). CDR3 protein: CASSDRDTNYGYTF. The CDR3 nucleotides are TGTGCCAGCAGTGACCGGGACACCAACTATGGCTACACCTTC.

The genes are TRBV7-8 and TRBJ2-7; a possible D gene is TRBD1 (6 bases). Deletions cut 5 bases from V and 3 bases from J, with 17 bases between. Germline loops: CDR1 SGHVS, CDR2 FQNEAQ. CDR3 length equals 15 residues. CDR3 sequence: CASSVKATGVYEQYF. The CDR3 DNA reads TGTGCCAGCAGCGTAAAGGCGACAGGAGTCTACGAGCAGTACTTC. Filled out from reference TRBV7-8 and TRBJ2-7, the complete variable domain reads GAGVSQSPRYKVAKRGQDVALRCDPISGHVSLFWYQQALGQGPEFLTYFQNEAQLDKSGLPSDRFFAERPEGSVSTLKIQRTQQEDSAVYLCASSVKATGVYEQYFGPGTRLTVT.

This chain uses TRBV9 with TRBJ2-7; TRBD2 agrees at 14 bases. The ends lost 1 base at V and 7 bases at J; junction bases unmatched: 7. The CDR3 extends over 16 amino acids. Germline CDR1 reads SGDLS; CDR2 reads YYNGEE. The CDR3 is CASSVQSGLAGEEQYF. For the CDR3, the DNA is TGTGCCAGCAGCGTACAGTCGGGACTAGCGGGAGAAGAGCAGTACTTC.